This paragraph covers one T cell receptor beta chain sequence. Its antigen is unknown. No quality values exist for individual bases; no much larger clone is one base distant. Receptors were amplified or captured by the immunoSEQ multiplex PCR assay. For most patients, genomic DNA was isolated with the Qiagen DNeasy Blood and Tissue Kit and shipped frozen to Adaptive Biotechnologies for TCR sequencing. High-throughput TCR-beta CDR3 sequencing of genomic DNA from most patients was performed by Adaptive Biotechnologies. As for how the authors treated the data: Adaptive's ImmunoSEQ software supplied the TCR sequencing data for 15 to 20 patients, while MiXCR and VDJtools were used to process a few other patients. To correct CD4 versus CD8 sorting errors, any sequence found in both subsets at a frequency ratio below 5:1 was removed. CDR3 nucleotide sequences shared between donor and recipient were removed because the origin of such sequences could not be assigned. Alloreactive clones required at least 2-fold expansion over unstimulated cells and minimum CFSE-low frequency of 0.002% (template counts) or 0.001% (read counts). Mappable clones were those detected in sequenced pre-transplant spleen, lymph node, or MLR CFSE-low populations of the donor or recipient. The cumulative frequency of alloreactive clones was calculated as a percentage of all sequences, weighted by copy number. The table comes from immuneACCESS by way of TCRdb, which keeps in-frame sequences with V and J called. Part of the clones is missing from these tables; in studies checked, under half for an unresolved V gene and the rest for unknown reasons. V and J calls and clone size come straight from that table; D and trimming were deduced from the DNA. In this sample the table shows around 93,000 clones, about nine tenths of which occur a single time. Roughly 5.6% of the sample belongs to the ten largest clones.

The germline V gene (reference sequence) gives CDR1 as LNHDA and CDR2 as SQIVND. V trim: 1 base; J trim: 8 bases; unmatched bases: 3. Spanning cysteine to phenylalanine, the CDR3 consists of 14 amino acids. Here the CDR3 DNA is all that survives: 42 bases in frame from base 1. The intended sense of this specimen's time point label: cells obtained before transplantation from donor or recipient. CD3+CD4+ and CD3+CD8+ populations were FACS-sorted from unstimulated pre-transplant donor and recipient cells taken from spleen or lymph nodes. The sample belongs to a study of graft-versus-host responses after intestinal transplantation (dated by TCRdb to about 2021). Concerning the study at large: Multivisceral, liver-intestinal, or isolated intestinal transplants were received by the recipients. Anti-thymocyte globulin induction was given to all recipients, followed by maintenance tacrolimus and steroids for approximately three years. Bulk TCR-beta CDR3 sequencing was used to track graft-versus-host and host-versus-graft alloreactive T cell clones in the graft, circulation and bone marrow after intestinal transplantation. Alloreactive clones were identified by sequencing pre-transplant mixed lymphocyte reaction products and comparing them with unstimulated pre-transplant donor and recipient T cells. Of the 20 to 25 intestinal transplant recipients enrolled in the cohort, one of whom was a retransplant, a few patients without pretransplant specimens were excluded. Donor T cell macrochimerism was defined as a peak of at least 4% donor T cells among recipient peripheral blood mononuclear cells. Instead of going to the commercial service, samples from a few later patients were sequenced in-house on an Illumina MiSeq and processed with MiXCR.

Results the study describes overall, beyond this receptor: Peak levels of circulating GvH clones were associated with declines in HvG clones early after transplant. Patients with donor T cell macrochimerism had high GvH to HvG T cell clonal ratios in their allografts. GvH clones turned up in recipient bone marrow, with some appearing earlier in ileal mucosa or blood, a pattern consistent with an intestinal mucosal origin. The conclusions were limited by the relatively low number and heterogeneity of the intestinal transplant patients.

This TCR came from a human donor who received an intestinal transplant. The starting material was unstimulated CD8+ T cells sorted from spleen or lymph node cells, obtained before intestinal transplant. The rearranged chain carries TRBV19 and TRBJ2-4; 9 bases in the middle match TRBD1. For the CDR3, the sequence is CASSIGTGEDIQYF. The nucleotide sequence reads as follows: TGTGCCAGTAGTATAGGGACAGGGGAGGACATTCAGTACTTC.